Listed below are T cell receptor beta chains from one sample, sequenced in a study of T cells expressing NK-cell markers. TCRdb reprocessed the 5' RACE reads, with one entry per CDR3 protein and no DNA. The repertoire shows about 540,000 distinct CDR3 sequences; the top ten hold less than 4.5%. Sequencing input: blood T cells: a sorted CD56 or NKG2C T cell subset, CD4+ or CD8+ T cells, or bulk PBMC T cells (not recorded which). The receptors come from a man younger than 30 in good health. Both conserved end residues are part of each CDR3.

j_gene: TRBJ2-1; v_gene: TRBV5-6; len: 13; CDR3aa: CASSYFEGNEQFF
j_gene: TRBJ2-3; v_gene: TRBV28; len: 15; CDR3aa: CASATSARGTDTQYF
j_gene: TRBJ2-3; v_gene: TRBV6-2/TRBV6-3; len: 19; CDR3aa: CASSYSRRDRPNNTDTQYF
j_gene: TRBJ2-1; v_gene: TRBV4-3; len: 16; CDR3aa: CASSQVLGSGRDEQFF
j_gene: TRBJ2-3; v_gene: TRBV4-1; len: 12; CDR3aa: CASTNRADTQYF
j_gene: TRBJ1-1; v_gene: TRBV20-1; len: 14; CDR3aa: CSARGSDGYTEAFF
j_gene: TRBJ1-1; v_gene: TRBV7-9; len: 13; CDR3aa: CASSSLTQGQAFF
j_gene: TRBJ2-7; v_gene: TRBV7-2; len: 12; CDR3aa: CASSLVFYEQYF
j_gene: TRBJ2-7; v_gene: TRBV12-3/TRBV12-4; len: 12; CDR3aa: CASRFRPGEQYF
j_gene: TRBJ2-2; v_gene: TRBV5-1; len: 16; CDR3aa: CASSSSRTRIAGELFF
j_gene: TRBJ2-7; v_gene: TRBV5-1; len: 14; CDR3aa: CASTKSGDPYEQYF
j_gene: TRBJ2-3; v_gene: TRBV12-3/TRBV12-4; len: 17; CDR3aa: CASSPGTSVLHIDTQYF
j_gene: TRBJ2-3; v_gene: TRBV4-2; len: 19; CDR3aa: CASSIPGQDGTSGRVTQYF
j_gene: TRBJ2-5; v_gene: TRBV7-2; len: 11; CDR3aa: CASTTRETQYF
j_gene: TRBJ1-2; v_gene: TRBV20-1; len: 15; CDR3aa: CSARDHRGSSYGYTF
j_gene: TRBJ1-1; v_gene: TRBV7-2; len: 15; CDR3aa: CASSSLTGPNTEAFF
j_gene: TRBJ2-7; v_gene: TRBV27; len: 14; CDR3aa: CASRGGMPDYEQYF
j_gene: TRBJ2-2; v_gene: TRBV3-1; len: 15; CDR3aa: CASSHRTANTGELFF
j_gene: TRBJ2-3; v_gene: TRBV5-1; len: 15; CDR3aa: CASSPVAGSTDTQYF
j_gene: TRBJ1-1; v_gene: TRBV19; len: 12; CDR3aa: CASRDGGAEAFF